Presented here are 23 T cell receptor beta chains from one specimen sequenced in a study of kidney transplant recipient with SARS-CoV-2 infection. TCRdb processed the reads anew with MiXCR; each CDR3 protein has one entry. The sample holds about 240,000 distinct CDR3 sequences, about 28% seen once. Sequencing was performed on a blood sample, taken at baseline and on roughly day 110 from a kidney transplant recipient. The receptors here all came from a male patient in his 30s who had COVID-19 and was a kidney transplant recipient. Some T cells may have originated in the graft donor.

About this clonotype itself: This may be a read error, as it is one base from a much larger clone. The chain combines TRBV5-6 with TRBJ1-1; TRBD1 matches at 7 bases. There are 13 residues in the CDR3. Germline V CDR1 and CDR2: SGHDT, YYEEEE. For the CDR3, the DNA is TGTGCCAGCAGCCAAAGGGACAGCGTTGGGGCTTGCTTT. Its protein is CASSQRDSVGACF.

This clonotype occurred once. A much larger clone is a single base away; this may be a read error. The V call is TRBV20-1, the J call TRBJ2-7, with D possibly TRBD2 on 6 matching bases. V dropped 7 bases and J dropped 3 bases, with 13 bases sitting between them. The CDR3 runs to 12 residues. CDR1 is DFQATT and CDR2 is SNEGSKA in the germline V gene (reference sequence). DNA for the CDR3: TGCAGTGTCACCCCGGGGGTCTACGAGCAGTACTTC. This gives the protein CSVTPGVYEQYF.

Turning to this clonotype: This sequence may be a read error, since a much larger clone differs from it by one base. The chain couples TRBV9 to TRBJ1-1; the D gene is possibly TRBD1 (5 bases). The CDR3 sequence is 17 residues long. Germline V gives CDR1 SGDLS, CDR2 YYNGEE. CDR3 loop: CASGVGDRQIMNTEAFF. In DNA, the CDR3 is TGTGCCAGCGGCGTAGGGGACCGCCAGATAATGAACACTGAAGCTTTCTTT.

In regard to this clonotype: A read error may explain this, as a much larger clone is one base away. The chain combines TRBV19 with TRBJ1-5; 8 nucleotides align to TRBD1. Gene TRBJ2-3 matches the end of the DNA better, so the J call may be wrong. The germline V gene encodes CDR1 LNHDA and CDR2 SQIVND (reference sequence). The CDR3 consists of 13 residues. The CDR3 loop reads CASSRTGRQPQYF. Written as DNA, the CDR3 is TGTGCCAGTAGCCGGACAGGGCGCCAGCCCCAGTATTTT.

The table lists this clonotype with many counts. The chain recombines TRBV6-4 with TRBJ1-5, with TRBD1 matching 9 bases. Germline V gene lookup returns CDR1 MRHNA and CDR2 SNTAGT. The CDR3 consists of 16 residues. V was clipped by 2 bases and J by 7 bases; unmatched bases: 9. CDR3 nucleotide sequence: TGTGCCAGCAGTGACCAGGACAGGGGACGGGGCCAGCCCCAGCATTTT. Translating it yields CASSDQDRGRGQPQHF.

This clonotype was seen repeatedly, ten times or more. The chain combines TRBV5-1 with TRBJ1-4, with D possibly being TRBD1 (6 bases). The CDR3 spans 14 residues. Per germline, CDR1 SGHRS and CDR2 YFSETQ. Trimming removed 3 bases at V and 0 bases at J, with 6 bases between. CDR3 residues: CASSWTATNEKLFF. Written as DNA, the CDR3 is TGCGCCAGCAGCTGGACAGCAACTAATGAAAAACTGTTTTTT.

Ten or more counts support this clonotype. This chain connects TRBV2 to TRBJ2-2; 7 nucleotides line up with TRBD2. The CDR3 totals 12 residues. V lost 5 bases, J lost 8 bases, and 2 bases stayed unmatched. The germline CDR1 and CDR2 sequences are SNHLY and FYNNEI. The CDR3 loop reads CASSNSGGELFF. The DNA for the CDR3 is TGTGCCAGCAGTAATAGCGGGGGGGAGCTGTTTTTT.

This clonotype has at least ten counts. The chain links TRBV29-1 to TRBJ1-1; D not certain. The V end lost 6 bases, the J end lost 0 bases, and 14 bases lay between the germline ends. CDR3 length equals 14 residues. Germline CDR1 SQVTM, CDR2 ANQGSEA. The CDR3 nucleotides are TGCAGCGTCCGTAGGCGGGATTTGAACACTGAAGCTTTCTTT. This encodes CSVRRRDLNTEAFF.

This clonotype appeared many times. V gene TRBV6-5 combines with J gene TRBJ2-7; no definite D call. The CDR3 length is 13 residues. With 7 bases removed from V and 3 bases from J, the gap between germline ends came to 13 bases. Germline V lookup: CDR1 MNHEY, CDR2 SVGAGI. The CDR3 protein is CASMSSGIYEQYF. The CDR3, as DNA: TGTGCCAGCATGAGCTCGGGTATCTACGAGCAGTACTTC.

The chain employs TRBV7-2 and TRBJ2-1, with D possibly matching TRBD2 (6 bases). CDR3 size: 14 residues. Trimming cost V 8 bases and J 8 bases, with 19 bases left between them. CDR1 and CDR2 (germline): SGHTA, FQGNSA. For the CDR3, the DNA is TGTGCCAGCGAACCGGACTACGGACGTGATGAGCAGTTCTTC. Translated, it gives CASEPDYGRDEQFF. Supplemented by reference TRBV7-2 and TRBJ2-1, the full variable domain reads GAGVSQSPSNKVTEKGKDVELRCDPISGHTALYWYRQSLGQGLEFLIYFQGNSAPDKSGLPSDRFSAERTGGSVSTLTIQRTQQEDSAVYLCASEPDYGRDEQFFGPGTRLTVL.

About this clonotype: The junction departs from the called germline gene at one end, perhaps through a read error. This chain's CDR3 is CASSGIYSMRKTYGCTF. Written as DNA, the CDR3 is TGTGCCAGCAGTGGAATTTACTCTATGCGAAAGACCTATGGCTGCACCTTC. V is TRBV6-5 and J is TRBJ1-2; the D is unclear. The CDR3 totals 17 residues. The V gene's germline CDR1 is MNHEY and CDR2 SVGAGI.

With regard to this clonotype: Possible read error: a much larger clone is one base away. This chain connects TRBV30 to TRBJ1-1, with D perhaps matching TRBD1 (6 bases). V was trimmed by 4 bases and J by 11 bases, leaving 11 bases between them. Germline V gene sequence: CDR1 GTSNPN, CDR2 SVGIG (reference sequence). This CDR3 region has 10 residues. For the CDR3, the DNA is TGTGCCTGGATCACAGGGAGGGCTTTCTTT. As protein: CAWITGRAFF. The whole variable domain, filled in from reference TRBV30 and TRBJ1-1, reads SQTIHQWPATLVQPVGSPLSLECTVEGTSNPNLYWYRQAAGRGLQLLFYSVGIGQISSEVPQNLSASRPQDRQFILSSKKLLLSDSGFYLCAWITGRAFFGQGTRLTVV.

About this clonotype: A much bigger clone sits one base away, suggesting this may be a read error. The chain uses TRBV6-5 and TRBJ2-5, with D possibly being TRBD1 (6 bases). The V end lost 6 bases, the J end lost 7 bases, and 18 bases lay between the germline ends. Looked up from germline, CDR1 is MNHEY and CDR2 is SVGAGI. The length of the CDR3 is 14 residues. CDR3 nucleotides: TGTGCCAGCAGCCTGACAGGTCCCTGGGGGACCCAGTACTTC. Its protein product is CASSLTGPWGTQYF.

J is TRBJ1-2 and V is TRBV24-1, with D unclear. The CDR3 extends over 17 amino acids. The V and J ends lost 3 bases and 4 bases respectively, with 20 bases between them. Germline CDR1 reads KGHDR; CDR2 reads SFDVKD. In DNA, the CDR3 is TGTGCCACCAGTGATCCATATGGTACCAGAAAGACCTATGGCTACACCTTC. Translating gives CATSDPYGTRKTYGYTF.

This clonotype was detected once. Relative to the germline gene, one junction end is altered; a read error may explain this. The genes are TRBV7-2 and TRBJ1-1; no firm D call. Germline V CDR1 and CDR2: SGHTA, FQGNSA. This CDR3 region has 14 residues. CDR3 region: CASNLVVSYTEAFF. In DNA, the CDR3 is TGTGCCAGCAACTTAGTGGTCAGCTACACTGAAGCTTTCTTT.

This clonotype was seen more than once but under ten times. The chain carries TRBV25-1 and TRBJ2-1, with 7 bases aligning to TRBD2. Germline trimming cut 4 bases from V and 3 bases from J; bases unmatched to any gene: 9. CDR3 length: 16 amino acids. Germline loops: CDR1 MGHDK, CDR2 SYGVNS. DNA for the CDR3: TGTGCCAGCAGTGCTTACCCAGCGGGAATCTACAATGAGCAGTTCTTC. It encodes CASSAYPAGIYNEQFF.

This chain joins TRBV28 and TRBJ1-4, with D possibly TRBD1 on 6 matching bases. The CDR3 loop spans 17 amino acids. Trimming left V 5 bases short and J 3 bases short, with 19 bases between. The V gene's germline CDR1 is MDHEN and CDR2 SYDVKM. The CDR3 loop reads CASSPQWGQGANEKLFF. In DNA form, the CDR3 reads TGTGCCAGCAGTCCTCAATGGGGGCAGGGTGCTAATGAAAAACTGTTTTTT. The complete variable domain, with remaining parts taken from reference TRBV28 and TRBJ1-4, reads DVKVTQSSRYLVKRTGEKVFLECVQDMDHENMFWYRQDPGLGLRLIYFSYDVKMKEKGDIPEGYSVSREKKERFSLILESASTNQTSMYLCASSPQWGQGANEKLFFGSGTQLSVL.

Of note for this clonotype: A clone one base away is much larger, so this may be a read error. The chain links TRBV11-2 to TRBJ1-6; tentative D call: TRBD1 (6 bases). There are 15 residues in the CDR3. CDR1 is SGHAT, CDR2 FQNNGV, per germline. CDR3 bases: TGTGCCGGCAGCTTAGCCCACAGGGTCAATTCACCCCTCCACTTT. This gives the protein CAGSLAHRVNSPLHF.

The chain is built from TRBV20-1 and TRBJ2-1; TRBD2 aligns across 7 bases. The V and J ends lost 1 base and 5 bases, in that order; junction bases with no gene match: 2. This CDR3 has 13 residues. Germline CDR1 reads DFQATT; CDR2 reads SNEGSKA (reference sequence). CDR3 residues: CSARVAGDNEQFF. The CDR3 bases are TGCAGTGCTAGAGTGGCGGGAGACAATGAGCAGTTCTTC.

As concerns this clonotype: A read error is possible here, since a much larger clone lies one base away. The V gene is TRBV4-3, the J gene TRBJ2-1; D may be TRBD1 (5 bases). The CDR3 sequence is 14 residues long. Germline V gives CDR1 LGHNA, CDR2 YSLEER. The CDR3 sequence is CASGQPLQGGEQFF. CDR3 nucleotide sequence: TGCGCCAGCGGCCAACCCTTGCAGGGCGGTGAGCAGTTCTTC.

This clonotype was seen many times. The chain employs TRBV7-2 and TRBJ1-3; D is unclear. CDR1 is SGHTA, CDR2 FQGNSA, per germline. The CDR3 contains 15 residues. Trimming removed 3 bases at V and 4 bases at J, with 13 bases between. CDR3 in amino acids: CASSLDREIGNTIYF. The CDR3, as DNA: TGTGCCAGCAGCTTGGATAGGGAAATAGGAAACACCATATATTTT.

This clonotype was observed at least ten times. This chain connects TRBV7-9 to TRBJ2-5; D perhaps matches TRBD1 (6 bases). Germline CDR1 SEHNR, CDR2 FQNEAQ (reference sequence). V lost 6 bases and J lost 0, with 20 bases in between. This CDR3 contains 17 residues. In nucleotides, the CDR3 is TGTGCCAGCAGTCCCACAGGGTCCTCCCCGTACCAAGAGACCCAGTACTTC. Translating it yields CASSPTGSSPYQETQYF. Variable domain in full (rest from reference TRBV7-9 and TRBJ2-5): DTGVSQNPRHKITKRGQNVTFRCDPISEHNRLYWYRQTLGQGPEFLTYFQNEAQLEKSRLLSDRFSAERPKGSFSTLEIQRTEQGDSAMYLCASSPTGSSPYQETQYFGPGTRLLVL.

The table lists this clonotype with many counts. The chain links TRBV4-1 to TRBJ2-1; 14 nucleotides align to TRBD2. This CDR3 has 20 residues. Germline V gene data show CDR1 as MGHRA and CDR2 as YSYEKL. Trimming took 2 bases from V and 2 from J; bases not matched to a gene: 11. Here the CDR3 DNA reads TGCGCCAGCAGCCAACCATCCGGGACTAGCGGGAGTTCGGCCTACAATGAGCAGTTCTTC. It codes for CASSQPSGTSGSSAYNEQFF.